The sample holds many counts of the clone carrying this T cell receptor (beta chain). The antigen is not known. cDNA synthesis was performed by 5'RACE with 10-nucleotide random UMIs. TCRdb itself ran the 5' RACE reads through MiXCR, one entry per CDR3 protein. Of 95,000 or so distinct CDR3 sequences in the sample, 3.5% to 4% were seen once. This sample was taken from a study of neurological immune-mediated disorders. The CDR3 is made up of 15 amino acids. Germline-derived CDR1 and CDR2 are MNHNS and SASEGT. V trimming: 1 base; J trimming: 5 bases; junction bases outside the gene matches: 7. Study results and limitations: Healthy controls had more TCR clonal expansion than multiple sclerosis, which showed the least, whereas HTLV-1-associated myelopathy showed the most. Clinical and MRI features did not associate with the cluster found in multiple sclerosis patients.

The clonotype originates from a woman aged 18-29 years with multiple sclerosis. This sequence joins TRBV6-1 and TRBJ1-2; the match to TRBD1 covers 7 bases. Sequenced material: PBMCs. CDR3 bases: TGTGCCAGCAGTGAAGGACAGGGAGTGCAGTATGGCTACACCTTC. It translates to CASSEGQGVQYGYTF.